The next 5 T cell receptor beta chains were all read from a single sample in a study of identical twins. TCRdb re-called the 5' RACE reads through MiXCR, storing one row per CDR3 protein. The top ten clones hold 5.4% of a sample with hundreds of thousands of distinct CDR3 sequences, approximately 7.3% of them seen once. These data are also associated with another study on yellow fever vaccine responses in identical twins.

The source material was CD8+ T cells sorted from blood. Receptor source: a woman under 30 in good health.

V usage is TRBV24-1 and J usage is TRBJ2-3; possibly TRBD1 or TRBD2 for D (5 bases each). The CDR3 loop spans 16 amino acids. V lost 1 base, J lost 2 bases, and 12 bases lay in between. Germline values: CDR1 KGHDR, CDR2 SFDVKD. The CDR3 coding sequence is TGTGCCACCAGTGATTTATCGGGACGGGACACAGATACGCAGTATTTT. Amino acids: CATSDLSGRDTDTQYF.

The rearrangement links TRBV4-1 to TRBJ2-1; TRBD1 matches 11 bases. The V segment lost 4 bases and the J segment 0 bases; nucleotides outside the gene matches: 5. The CDR3 extends over 17 amino acids. Germline lookup yields CDR1 MGHRA and CDR2 YSYEKL. Here the CDR3 reads CASSRSGTGGSYNEQFF. In DNA, the CDR3 is TGCGCCAGCAGCCGTTCCGGGACAGGGGGCTCCTACAATGAGCAGTTCTTC.

This clonotype was observed once. The chain is built from TRBV5-1 and TRBJ2-7, with D possibly being TRBD1 (5 bases). CDR3 size: 14 residues. Germline V gene data show CDR1 as SGHRS and CDR2 as YFSETQ. V was pared by 6 bases and J by 4 bases, with 17 bases between. CDR3 bases: TGCGCCAGCACCCCCGGGCAGGGATCGTACGAGCAGTACTTC. Translating gives CASTPGQGSYEQYF. The whole variable domain, remainder taken from reference TRBV5-1 and TRBJ2-7, is KAGVTQTPRYLIKTRGQQVTLSCSPISGHRSVSWYQQTPGQGLQFLFEYFSETQRNKGNFPGRFSGRQFSNSRSEMNVSTLELGDSALYLCASTPGQGSYEQYFGPGTRLTVT.

This clonotype was observed at least ten times. The chain joins TRBV5-1 to TRBJ2-7; no reliable D call. The CDR3 loop spans 11 amino acids. Between the trimmed V and J ends, which lost 5 bases and 0 bases, there was a span of 3 bases. Germline V lookup: CDR1 SGHRS, CDR2 YFSETQ. CDR3 sequence reads: CASRSSYEQYF. In DNA form, the CDR3 reads TGCGCCAGCAGGTCCTCCTACGAGCAGTACTTC.

The V and J genes are TRBV9 and TRBJ2-1, with 12 bases that match TRBD2. The CDR3 runs 16 residues. With 2 bases clipped from V and 6 bases from J, the junction kept 6 bases outside the gene matches. Germline V gene data show CDR1 as SGDLS and CDR2 as YYNGEE. In nucleotides, the CDR3 is TGTGCCAGCAGCGTCTCCCCTAGCGGGAGGGCCAATGAGCAGTTCTTC. This gives the protein CASSVSPSGRANEQFF. The variable domain in full, with the rest retrieved from reference TRBV9 and TRBJ2-1, is DSGVTQTPKHLITATGQRVTLRCSPRSGDLSVYWYQQSLDQGLQFLIQYYNGEERAKGNILERFSAQQFPDLHSELNLSSLELGDSALYFCASSVSPSGRANEQFFGPGTRLTVL.